The 5 T cell receptor beta chains below were found in one sample sequenced in a study of cytomegalovirus exposure and HLA in healthy donors. Primers: 60 Vbeta forward and 13 Jbeta reverse. Sequencing was performed with immunoSEQ multiplex PCR; in TCRdb, only in-frame clones are kept and a portion is missing. The sample includes about 140,000 clones, 75% of them seen just once. Source material: PBMCs. The source of these receptors is a man aged 35 to 55 in good health and CMV-seronegative.

The chain links TRBV21-1 to TRBJ2-3; the table's D call TRBD1 went unverified against the DNA. TRBV21-1 is assigned pseudogene status. This CDR3 region has 18 residues. CDR3 loop: CASSKEPPGTGHPDTQYF. The CDR3 DNA is TGTGCCAGCAGCAAAGAACCCCCCGGGACAGGCCATCCAGATACGCAGTATTTT.

The chain recombines TRBV11-2 with TRBJ2-2, with TRBD1 matching over 12 bases. J gave up 7 bases and V 5 bases, and 8 bases lay outside the gene matches. The CDR3 contains 16 residues. Per germline, CDR1 SGHAT and CDR2 FQNNGV. CDR3 residues: CASSQVGQGAGGELFF. The CDR3 DNA is TGTGCCAGCAGCCAAGTGGGACAGGGGGCCGGCGGGGAGCTGTTTTTT.

This clone appeared a single time. The rearrangement links TRBV19 to TRBJ1-6; 7 nucleotides match TRBD1. The germline V gene has CDR1 LNHDA and CDR2 SQIVND (reference sequence). After removal of 2 bases from V and 3 bases from J, the junction contained 4 bases not matched to a gene. This CDR3 has 16 residues. The CDR3 DNA reads as TGTGCCAGTAGTATAACAGGGGAGCTCTATAATTCACCCCTCCACTTT. Its translation: CASSITGELYNSPLHF.

This chain joins TRBV7-3 and TRBJ2-7; the D gene is possibly TRBD1 (5 bases). Germline assignment: CDR1 SGHTA and CDR2 FQGTGA. Trimming took 2 bases from V and 5 from J, leaving 10 bases between them. There are 13 residues in the CDR3. The CDR3 DNA sequence: TGTGCCAGCAGCTTATCCGCCAGGGACGAGCAGTACTTC. This codes for CASSLSARDEQYF.

J is TRBJ2-7 and V is TRBV28, with D unclear. CDR3 length: 13 amino acids. The V end lost 1 base, the J end lost 3 bases, and 7 bases lay between the germline ends. The germline V gene has CDR1 MDHEN and CDR2 SYDVKM. Here the CDR3 DNA reads TGTGCCAGCAGTTTATCCATCAGCTACGAGCAGTACTTC. Translating gives CASSLSISYEQYF.